This is a list of T cell receptor beta chains from one sample in a study of T cell responses to AZD1222 COVID-19 vaccine. The table came from immunoSEQ multiplex PCR; TCRdb's copy has only in-frame clones and leaves some out. This table holds nearly 80,000 clones, 65% to 85% found once. Source: peripheral blood, taken on day 0 of AZD1222 vaccination. The source of these receptors is an adult in good health. CDR3s include the opening cysteine and the closing phenylalanine or tryptophan. A D gene is named only where the DNA matches it firmly. Expanded clones get a size class; other rows say once, few or many, or leave the size out.

j_call d_call clone_size v_call cdr3_nt cdr3_aa
TRBJ1-2 NA few TRBV2 TGTGCCAGCAGTGAAGAGGGATCGGGTGGCTACACCTTC CASSEEGSGGYTF
TRBJ1-6 TRBD1 few TRBV5-1 TGCGCCAGCAGATTGACAGGGGGTGGTTATAATTCACCCCTCCACTTT CASRLTGGGYNSPLHF
TRBJ2-7 NA NA TRBV6-5 TGTGCCAGCAGCCAGACTCGGACGGCCTACGAGCAGTACTTC CASSQTRTAYEQYF
TRBJ2-5 TRBD2 NA TRBV14 TGTGCCAGCAGCCGCTACGGGACTAGCGGGGGGATCTACCAAGAGACCCAGTACTTC CASSRYGTSGGIYQETQYF
TRBJ1-2 TRBD1 NA TRBV11-2 TGTGCCAGCAGCAGAGACAGGGAGGACTATGGCTACACCTTC CASSRDREDYGYTF
TRBJ1-2 NA NA TRBV18 TGTGCCAGCTCACCACCGCCCGGGGATGGCTACACCTTC CASSPPPGDGYTF
TRBJ1-6 NA NA TRBV5-8 TGTGCCAGCAGCTTGTCCATTGGAGGGTTGTATGATTCACCCCTCCACTTT CASSLSIGGLYDSPLHF
TRBJ2-7 TRBD1 NA TRBV2 TGTGCCACCAGACAGGGCGCCTCCTACGAGCAGTACTTC CATRQGASYEQYF
TRBJ1-1 NA NA TRBV2 TGTGCCAGCAGTTATAGTGACACTGAAGCTTTCTTT CASSYSDTEAFF
TRBJ1-5 NA NA TRBV6-2/TRBV6-3 TGTGCCAGCAGTTACGATTGGTTCCAGACCGGTCTGAATAAGCCCCAGCATTTT CASSYDWFQTGLNKPQHF
TRBJ1-6 TRBD1 NA TRBV5-1 TGCGCCAGCAGCTTAGGGACAGGGGAGAATTCACCCCTCCACTTT CASSLGTGENSPLHF
TRBJ2-2 TRBD2 NA TRBV15 TGTGCCACCAGCCGTCCGGGGGGGTCCGGGGAGCTGTTTTTT CATSRPGGSGELFF
TRBJ2-1 NA NA TRBV19 TGTGCCAGTAGTATAGATCTGGCAGCTGGGGGTGAGCAGTTCTTC CASSIDLAAGGEQFF
TRBJ1-4 TRBD1 NA TRBV19 TGTGCCAGTAGTATTCCGGGACAGAGGAATGAAAAACTGTTTTTT CASSIPGQRNEKLFF
TRBJ1-2 NA NA TRBV5-1 TGCGCCAGCAGCCCACAGGGCATAGGCAATGGCTACACCTTC CASSPQGIGNGYTF
TRBJ1-1 TRBD1 NA TRBV28 TGTGCCAGCAGTCCCGGGACAGGGGGCACTGAAGCTTTCTTT CASSPGTGGTEAFF
TRBJ2-3 NA few TRBV14 TGTGCCAGCAGCCAATTCCCCACAGATACGCAGTATTTT CASSQFPTDTQYF
TRBJ1-5 NA NA TRBV11-2 TGTGCCAGCAGCTTTTCCCTCAGTCAGCCCCAGCATTTT CASSFSLSQPQHF
TRBJ1-6 NA NA TRBV7-8 TGTGCCAGCAGCCCACAAGTCTCCTATAATTCACCCCTCCACTTT CASSPQVSYNSPLHF
TRBJ1-1 TRBD1 NA TRBV5-1 TGCGCCAGCAGTCGACAGGGGGCCGATACTGAAGCTTTCTTT CASSRQGADTEAFF
TRBJ1-1 NA NA TRBV2 TGTGCCAGCAGCTACCAGGTAAACACTGAAGCTTTCTTT CASSYQVNTEAFF
TRBJ2-3 NA NA TRBV12-3/TRBV12-4 TGTGCCAGCAGTTTACGCTTTGGAGATACGCAGTATTTT CASSLRFGDTQYF
TRBJ1-6 NA NA TRBV6-1 TGTGCCAGCAGTGAACGCCTCGGGGGATATAATTCACCCCTCCACTTT CASSERLGGYNSPLHF
TRBJ1-2 TRBD1 once TRBV5-1 TGCGCCAGCAGCTTCCTGGCAGGGGGCTATGGCTACACCTTC CASSFLAGGYGYTF
TRBJ1-4 NA NA TRBV6-5 TGTGCCAGCAGCCCAGGGTTAAATGAAAAACTGTTTTTT CASSPGLNEKLFF
TRBJ1-2 NA NA TRBV30 TGTGCCTGGAGCGAGACAGGTTACTTTAGCTACACCTTC CAWSETGYFSYTF
TRBJ1-2 NA NA TRBV3-1/TRBV3-2 TGTGCCAGCAGCCAAGAAGCGGGGCTCTATGGCTACACCTTC CASSQEAGLYGYTF
TRBJ2-5 NA NA TRBV7-9 TGTGCCAGCAGCCAAAAGCCAATGTACCAAGAGACCCAGTACTTC CASSQKPMYQETQYF
TRBJ2-3 NA NA TRBV4-1 TGCGCCAGCAGCCAAGGGACTCAGTCGGGCACAGATACGCAGTATTTT CASSQGTQSGTDTQYF
TRBJ2-3 TRBD2 NA TRBV6-5 TGTGCCAGCAGGCTACTAGCGGGACGGACAGATACGCAGTATTTT CASRLLAGRTDTQYF
TRBJ1-1 NA NA TRBV7-9 TGTGCCAGCAGCTTAGAATCGTCCACTGAAGCTTTCTTT CASSLESSTEAFF
TRBJ2-2 NA NA TRBV27 TGTGCCAGCAGCCGGAACACCGGGGAGCTGTTTTTT CASSRNTGELFF
TRBJ1-4 NA NA TRBV7-2 TGTGCCAGCAGCCCACAGGGAGGTAATGAAAAACTGTTTTTT CASSPQGGNEKLFF
TRBJ2-2 TRBD1 NA TRBV7-6 TGTGCCAGCAGCTTGGGCAGCAGGGGGCAGACCGGGGAGCTGTTTTTT CASSLGSRGQTGELFF
TRBJ2-3 NA few TRBV27 TGTGCCAGCAGTTTACAGGGGATCACAGATACGCAGTATTTT CASSLQGITDTQYF
TRBJ2-3 TRBD2 NA TRBV2 TGTGCCAGCCTACTAGCGGGAGCAGATACGCAGTATTTT CASLLAGADTQYF
TRBJ1-1 NA few TRBV4-1 TGCGCCAGCAGCCAACCCCAGACAGCTGAAGCTTTCTTT CASSQPQTAEAFF
TRBJ2-3 NA NA TRBV4-1 TGCGCCAGCAGCCACATTTCGGGTCCTACCACAGATACGCAGTATTTT CASSHISGPTTDTQYF
TRBJ2-2 NA NA TRBV10-3 TGTGCCATCCGTGGGGGGGGCTTTTCGAGCGGGACCTACACCGGGGAGCTGTTTTTT CAIRGGGFSSGTYTGELFF
TRBJ2-6 NA NA TRBV11-1 TGTGCCAGCACCGTGGCAGTACACTCTGGGGCCAACGTCCTGACTTTC CASTVAVHSGANVLTF
TRBJ1-5 TRBD1 NA TRBV19 TGTGCCAGTGGGGACAGGGGGGAGATCAAGCCCCAGCATTTT CASGDRGEIKPQHF
TRBJ2-7 TRBD2 NA TRBV10-1 TGCGCCAGCAAGGCGACTAGCGGGTCCTACGAGCAGTACTTC CASKATSGSYEQYF
TRBJ1-3 TRBD1 NA TRBV5-1 TGCGCCAGCAGCTCGGGACAGCTCTCTGGAAACACCATATATTTT CASSSGQLSGNTIYF
TRBJ2-3 TRBD1 NA TRBV2 TGTGCCAGCAGTGTAGCGCCCAGGGGGAGTGTTACAGATACGCAGTATTTT CASSVAPRGSVTDTQYF
TRBJ2-7 TRBD2 NA TRBV6-5 TGTGCCAGCAACGAAGACCCAGCGGGAAGGTACGAGCAGTACTTC CASNEDPAGRYEQYF
TRBJ2-1 TRBD1 NA TRBV27 TGTGCCAGCAGTTTATGGACAGGAAGCTCCTACAATGAGCAGTTCTTC CASSLWTGSSYNEQFF
TRBJ2-2 NA NA TRBV5-6 TGTGCCAGCAGCCGGGTGGGGCGCGACACCGGGGAGCTGTTTTTT CASSRVGRDTGELFF
TRBJ1-1 NA NA TRBV20-1 TGCAGTGCTAGTCCCACCTCGGAAGGGGGTACTGAAGCTTTCTTT CSASPTSEGGTEAFF
TRBJ1-1 NA NA TRBV3-1/TRBV3-2 TGTGCCAGCAGCCAAGGATTAGCCCAGAACACTGAAGCTTTCTTT CASSQGLAQNTEAFF
TRBJ1-4 TRBD1 NA TRBV9 TGTGCCAGCAGCTTATCGACAGGGGGCGCGGGGGAAAAACTGTTTTTT CASSLSTGGAGEKLFF
TRBJ1-2 NA NA TRBV4-1 TGCGCCAGCAGCCCGACCCCAGGGAGCACGTCTAACTATGGCTACACCTTC CASSPTPGSTSNYGYTF
TRBJ2-5 NA NA TRBV3-1/TRBV3-2 TGTGCCAGCAGCCAACAGCCCAGAAAAGAGACCCAGTACTTC CASSQQPRKETQYF
TRBJ1-4 NA NA TRBV12-5 TGTGCTAGTGGTCTCGACGGTGAAAAACTGTTTTTT CASGLDGEKLFF